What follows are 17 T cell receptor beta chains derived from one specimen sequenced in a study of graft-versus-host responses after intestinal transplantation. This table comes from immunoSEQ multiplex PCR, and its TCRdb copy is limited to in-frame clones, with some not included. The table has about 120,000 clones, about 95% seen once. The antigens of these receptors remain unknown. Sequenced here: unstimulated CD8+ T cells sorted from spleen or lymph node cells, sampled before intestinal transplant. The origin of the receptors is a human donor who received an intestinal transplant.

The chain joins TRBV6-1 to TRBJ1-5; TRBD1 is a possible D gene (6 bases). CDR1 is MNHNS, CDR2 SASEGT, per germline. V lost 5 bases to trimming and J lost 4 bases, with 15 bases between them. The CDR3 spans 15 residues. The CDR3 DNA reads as TGTGCCAGCAGTTCGTTGGGGGGCAGGAATCAGCCCCAGCATTTT. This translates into CASSSLGGRNQPQHF.

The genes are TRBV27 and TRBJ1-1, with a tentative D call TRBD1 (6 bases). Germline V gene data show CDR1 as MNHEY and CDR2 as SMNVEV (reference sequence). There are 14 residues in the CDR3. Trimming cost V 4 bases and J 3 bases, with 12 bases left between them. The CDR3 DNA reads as TGTGCCAGCAGTTACAGGGTTTTGGACACTGAAGCTTTCTTT. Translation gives CASSYRVLDTEAFF.

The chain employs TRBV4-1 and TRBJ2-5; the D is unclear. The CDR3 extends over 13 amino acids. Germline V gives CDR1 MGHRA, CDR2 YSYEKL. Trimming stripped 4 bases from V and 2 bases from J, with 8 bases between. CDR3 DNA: TGCGCCAGCAGCCGGAACTGGCAAGAGACCCAGTACTTC. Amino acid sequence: CASSRNWQETQYF.

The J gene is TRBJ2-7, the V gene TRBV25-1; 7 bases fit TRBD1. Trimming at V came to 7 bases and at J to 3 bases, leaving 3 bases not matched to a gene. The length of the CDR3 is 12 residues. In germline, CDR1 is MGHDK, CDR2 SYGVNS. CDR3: CASTPGGYEQYF. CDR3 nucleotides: TGTGCCAGCACTCCAGGGGGCTACGAGCAGTACTTC.

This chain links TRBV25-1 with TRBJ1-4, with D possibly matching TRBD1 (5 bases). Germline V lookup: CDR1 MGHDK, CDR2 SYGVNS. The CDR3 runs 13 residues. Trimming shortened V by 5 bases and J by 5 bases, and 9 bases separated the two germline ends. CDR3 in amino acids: CASSWGGNEKLFF. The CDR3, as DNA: TGTGCCAGCAGTTGGGGGGGAAATGAAAAACTGTTTTTT.

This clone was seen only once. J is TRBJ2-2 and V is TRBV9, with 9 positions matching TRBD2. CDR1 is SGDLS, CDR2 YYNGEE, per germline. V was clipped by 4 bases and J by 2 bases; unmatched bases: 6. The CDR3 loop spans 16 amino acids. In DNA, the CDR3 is TGTGCCAGCAGCCTCAGGACTAGCGCCAACACCGGGGAGCTGTTTTTT. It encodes CASSLRTSANTGELFF.

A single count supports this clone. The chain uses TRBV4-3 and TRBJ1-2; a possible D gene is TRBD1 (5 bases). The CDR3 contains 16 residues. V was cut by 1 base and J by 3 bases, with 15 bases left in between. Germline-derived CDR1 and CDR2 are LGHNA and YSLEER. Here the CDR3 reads CASSQAFTRADYGYTF. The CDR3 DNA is TGCGCCAGCAGCCAAGCTTTTACCAGGGCTGACTATGGCTACACCTTC.

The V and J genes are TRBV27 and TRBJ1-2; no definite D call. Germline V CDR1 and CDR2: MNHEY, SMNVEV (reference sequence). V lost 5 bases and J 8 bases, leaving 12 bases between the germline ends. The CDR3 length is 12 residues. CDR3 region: CASSGASRGYTF. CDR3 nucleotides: TGTGCCAGCAGTGGCGCGTCGAGGGGCTACACCTTC.

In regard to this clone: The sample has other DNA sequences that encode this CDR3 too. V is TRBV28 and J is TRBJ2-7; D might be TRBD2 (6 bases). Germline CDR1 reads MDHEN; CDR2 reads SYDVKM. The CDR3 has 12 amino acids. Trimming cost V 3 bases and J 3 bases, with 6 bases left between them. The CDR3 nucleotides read TGTGCCAGCAGTTTGGGGGGCTACGAGCAGTACTTC. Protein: CASSLGGYEQYF.

The CDR3, as DNA: TGTGCCAGCAGCCAAGTGGCGAATAGCAATCAGCCCCAGCATTTT. Translated: CASSQVANSNQPQHF. The rearrangement uses TRBV4-2 and TRBJ1-5; no definite D call. V was pared by 1 base and J by 0 bases, with 7 bases between. This CDR3 spans 15 amino acids. The germline V gene has CDR1 LGHNA and CDR2 YNFKEQ.

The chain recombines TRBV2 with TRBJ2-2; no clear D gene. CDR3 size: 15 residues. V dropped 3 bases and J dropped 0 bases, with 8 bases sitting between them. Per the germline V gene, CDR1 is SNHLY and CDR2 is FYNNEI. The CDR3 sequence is CASSDPGANTGELFF. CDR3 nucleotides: TGTGCCAGCAGTGATCCAGGCGCGAACACCGGGGAGCTGTTTTTT.

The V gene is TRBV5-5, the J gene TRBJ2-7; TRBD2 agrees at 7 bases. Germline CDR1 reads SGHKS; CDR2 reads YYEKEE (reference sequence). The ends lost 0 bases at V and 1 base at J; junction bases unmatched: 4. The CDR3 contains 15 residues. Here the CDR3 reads CASSLGLAESYEQYF. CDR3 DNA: TGTGCCAGCAGCTTGGGGCTAGCGGAGTCCTACGAGCAGTACTTC.

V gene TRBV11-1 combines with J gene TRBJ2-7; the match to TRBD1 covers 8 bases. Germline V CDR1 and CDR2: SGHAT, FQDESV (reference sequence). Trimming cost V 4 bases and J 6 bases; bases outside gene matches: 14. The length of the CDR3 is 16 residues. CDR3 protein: CASSYSTGDLPSEQYF. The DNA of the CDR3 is TGTGCCAGCAGCTACTCGACAGGGGACCTTCCCTCCGAGCAGTACTTC.

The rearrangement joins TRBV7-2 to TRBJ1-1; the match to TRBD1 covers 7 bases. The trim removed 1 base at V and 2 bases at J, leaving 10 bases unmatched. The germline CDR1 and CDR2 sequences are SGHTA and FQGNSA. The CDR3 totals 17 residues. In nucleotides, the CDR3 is TGTGCCAGCAGCTTAGTAGGGGCAGGGGGACCCAACACTGAAGCTTTCTTT. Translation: CASSLVGAGGPNTEAFF.

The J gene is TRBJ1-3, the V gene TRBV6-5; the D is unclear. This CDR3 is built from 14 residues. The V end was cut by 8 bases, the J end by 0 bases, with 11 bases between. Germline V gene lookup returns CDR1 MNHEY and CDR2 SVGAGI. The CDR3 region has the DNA TGTGCCAGCTCCCCCGTCGACTCTGGAAACACCATATATTTT. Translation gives CASSPVDSGNTIYF.

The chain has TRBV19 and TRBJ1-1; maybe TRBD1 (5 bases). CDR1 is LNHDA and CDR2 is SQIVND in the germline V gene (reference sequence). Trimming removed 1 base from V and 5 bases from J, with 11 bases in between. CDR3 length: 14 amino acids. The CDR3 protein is CASSIGQSYTEAFF. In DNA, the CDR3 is TGTGCCAGTAGTATAGGACAGAGCTATACTGAAGCTTTCTTT.

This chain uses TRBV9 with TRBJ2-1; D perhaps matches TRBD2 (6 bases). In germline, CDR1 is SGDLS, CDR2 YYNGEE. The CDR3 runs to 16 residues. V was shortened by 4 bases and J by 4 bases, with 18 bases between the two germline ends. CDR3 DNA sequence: TGTGCCAGCAGCCCTACGTACGGGACTCGATACAATGAGCAGTTCTTC. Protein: CASSPTYGTRYNEQFF.